This is a list of T cell receptor beta chains from one sample in a study of Ad26.COV2.S vaccination and SARS-CoV-2 variants. Generated by immunoSEQ multiplex PCR, the TCRdb table keeps only in-frame clones and is missing some. The sample records 250,000 or so clones, 87% being singletons. The sequencing used peripheral blood, collected in a trial of Ad26.COV2.S vaccine versus placebo. The receptor set was obtained from a person between 18 and 60 years old who received the Ad26.COV2.S COVID-19 vaccine or a placebo. The CDR3 runs from the conserved cysteine through the conserved F or W. D genes are given only for firm matches. Size is stated for part of the rows, as once, few or many counts, or as a class when the clone is expanded.

j_gene,v_gene,abundance,d_gene,CDR3nt,CDR3aa
TRBJ1-3,TRBV30,-,-,TGTGCCTGGAGTGTACCTGGAAACACCATATATTTT,CAWSVPGNTIYF
TRBJ2-1,TRBV19,-,TRBD1,TGTGCCAGTATTGGGACAGGGGGTTCCAATGAGCAGTTCTTC,CASIGTGGSNEQFF
TRBJ1-2,TRBV6-5,-,TRBD1,TGTGCCAGCAGTTCCCCCGGGACAGGGAGCTATGGCTACACCTTC,CASSSPGTGSYGYTF
TRBJ2-3,TRBV6-5,-,TRBD1,TGTGCCAGCAGTTACAGGGGACAGGGGACGGATACGCAGTATTTT,CASSYRGQGTDTQYF
TRBJ2-2,TRBV7-2,-,TRBD1,TGTGCCAGCAGCTTAGTCCCCGGGACAGGGGGCGGGGAGCTGTTTTTT,CASSLVPGTGGGELFF
TRBJ2-1,TRBV24-1,once,TRBD1,TGTGCCACCAGTGACACCGGGACAGGGGGCGTTGAGCAGTTCTTC,CATSDTGTGGVEQFF
TRBJ2-6,TRBV30,-,-,TGTGCCTGGAGTGTAAACAGGGCTGGGGCCAACGTCCTGACTTTC,CAWSVNRAGANVLTF
TRBJ2-1,TRBV19,-,TRBD2,TGTGCCAGTAGTCCCGATCTAGCGGCTTGGAATGAGCAGTTCTTC,CASSPDLAAWNEQFF
TRBJ2-7,TRBV6-2/TRBV6-3,-,TRBD2,TGTGCCAGCAGTTACTCTGGGGAGGGACGGTACGAGCAGTACTTC,CASSYSGEGRYEQYF
TRBJ1-1,TRBV27,-,-,TGTGCCAGCAGTTTACGCCAGGGTAACACTGAAGCTTTCTTT,CASSLRQGNTEAFF
TRBJ1-6,TRBV6-1,-,-,TGTGCCAGCAGTGACAGGGTTTCACCCCTCCACTTT,CASSDRVSPLHF
TRBJ2-3,TRBV2,-,TRBD1,TGTGCCAGCAGTGAGAACAGGGGAACAGATACGCAGTATTTT,CASSENRGTDTQYF
TRBJ1-6,TRBV10-3,few,-,TGTGCCATCAGTGAGTCCTGGAGGAATTCACCCCTCCACTTT,CAISESWRNSPLHF
TRBJ2-2,TRBV30,-,TRBD1,TGTGCCGGAGGACAGGGGGCGGTCACCGGGGAGCTGTTTTTT,CAGGQGAVTGELFF
TRBJ1-2,TRBV6-2/TRBV6-3,-,-,TGTGCCAGCAGCCGGGACCTCGTTAGTGTCCATGGCTACACCTTC,CASSRDLVSVHGYTF
TRBJ1-1,TRBV19,-,-,TGTGCCAGTACTGGGCCCACTGAAGCTTTCTTT,CASTGPTEAFF
TRBJ1-5,TRBV19,-,-,TGTGCCAGTAGCCATACCTACAGGTCAGGGAATCAGCCCCAGCATTTT,CASSHTYRSGNQPQHF
TRBJ2-1,TRBV15,-,-,TGTGCCACCAGCAGAGATAGGGTCTACAATGAGCAGTTCTTC,CATSRDRVYNEQFF
TRBJ1-1,TRBV7-9,-,-,TGTGCCAGCAGCTTGTTCAACACTGAAGCTTTCTTT,CASSLFNTEAFF
TRBJ1-2,TRBV7-2,-,-,TGTGCCAGCAGCTTAGAGGGGGTTGGCTACACCTTC,CASSLEGVGYTF
TRBJ1-6,TRBV19,-,-,TGTGCCAGTGCACTCTCCTATAATTCACCCCTCCACTTT,CASALSYNSPLHF
TRBJ2-7,TRBV18,-,TRBD2,TGTGCCAGCTCAGAGAGCGGGGCCCGCTACGAGCAGTACTTC,CASSESGARYEQYF
TRBJ2-5,TRBV6-5,-,TRBD2,TGTGCCAGCAGCTTTAGCGGGGGTACGGAGACCCAGTACTTC,CASSFSGGTETQYF
TRBJ1-3,TRBV4-1,-,-,TGCGCCAGCAGCCACCCCGTTATCGGGCGAAACACCATATATTTT,CASSHPVIGRNTIYF
TRBJ2-7,TRBV19,-,TRBD2,TGTGCCAGTGCTGCGGGGGGTGATGAGCAGTACTTC,CASAAGGDEQYF
TRBJ2-5,TRBV6-4,-,TRBD1,TGTGCCAGCAGTGTTTCCACCGGGACAGGGTCGCGGGAGACCCAGTACTTC,CASSVSTGTGSRETQYF